The rows below give T cell receptor beta chains drawn from one sample of a study of T-cell reconstitution after alpha-beta-depleted transplantation in children. TCRdb itself ran the PCR reads through MiXCR, one entry per CDR3 protein. This table has roughly 160,000 distinct CDR3 sequences, 11% appearing once. The material was PBMCs, obtained before TCRalphabeta/CD19-depleted stem cell transplant. These receptors all stem from a boy under 10 years old with acute myeloid leukemia, due to receive a stem cell transplant. The CDR3 runs from the conserved cysteine through the conserved F or W. The D gene is left open where the match is weak. Size is omitted from some rows. Given values are once, few, many or a class for expanded clones.

V gene,J gene,D gene,clone size,CDR3 protein,CDR3 DNA
TRBV12-3/TRBV12-4,TRBJ1-1,-,few,CASGYNTEAFF,TGTGCCAGCGGGTATAACACTGAAGCTTTCTTT
TRBV3-1,TRBJ2-7,TRBD2,-,CASCQGTSGAYEQYF,TGTGCCTCCTGCCAAGGGACTAGCGGAGCCTACGAGCAGTACTTC
TRBV30,TRBJ1-3,-,many,CAWRYLTGPLRNTIYF,TGTGCCTGGAGGTATCTGACAGGCCCTCTCCGAAACACCATATATTTT
TRBV15,TRBJ2-1,TRBD1,many,CATSSRTGPYNEQFF,TGTGCCACCAGCAGTAGGACAGGACCCTACAATGAGCAGTTCTTC
TRBV29-1,TRBJ1-1,-,many,CSVDRGQNEAFF,TGCAGCGTTGACAGGGGTCAGAATGAAGCTTTCTTT
TRBV28,TRBJ1-2,TRBD1,-,CASSSTGHYGYTF,TGTGCCAGCAGTTCGACAGGGCATTATGGCTACACCTTC
TRBV20-1,TRBJ2-5,-,many,CSARKGSETQYF,TGCAGTGCTAGAAAAGGGTCGGAGACCCAGTACTTC
TRBV3-1,TRBJ2-3,TRBD1,many,CASSPGTGYTDTQYF,TGTGCCAGCAGCCCCGGGACAGGATACACAGATACGCAGTATTTT
TRBV5-1,TRBJ1-4,-,many,CASSLQLADATNEKLFF,TGCGCCAGCAGCTTGCAATTGGCGGACGCAACTAATGAAAAACTGTTTTTT
TRBV12-3/TRBV12-4,TRBJ2-7,TRBD2,many,CASSFVRVRGSSYEQYF,TGTGCCAGCAGTTTTGTACGTGTCCGCGGGAGTTCCTACGAGCAGTACTTC
TRBV3-1,TRBJ2-5,-,many,CASSQDTWGRPGETQYF,TGTGCCAGCAGCCAAGATACGTGGGGCCGCCCTGGAGAGACCCAGTACTTC
TRBV10-3,TRBJ2-7,-,many,CAINKVPGLDEQYF,TGTGCCATCAATAAGGTTCCAGGGCTTGACGAGCAGTACTTC
TRBV6-5,TRBJ1-2,-,many,CASSYGQANPYGYTF,TGTGCCAGCAGTTACGGGCAGGCTAACCCCTATGGCTACACCTTC
TRBV12-5,TRBJ1-5,-,many,CASGRGAPNNQPQHF,TGTGCTAGTGGGAGGGGGGCTCCGAACAATCAGCCCCAGCATTTT
TRBV20-1,TRBJ2-2,-,many,CSAQRRWQANAGELFF,TGCAGTGCTCAACGCCGGTGGCAGGCGAACGCCGGGGAGCTGTTTTTT
TRBV12-3/TRBV12-4,TRBJ1-2,TRBD1,many,CASNDREGHGYTF,TGTGCCAGCAATGACAGGGAAGGCCATGGCTACACCTTC
TRBV10-1,TRBJ2-2,TRBD2,many,CASSGGGRAGELFF,TGCGCCAGCAGTGGCGGCGGGAGGGCCGGGGAGCTGTTTTTT
TRBV5-1,TRBJ2-3,-,many,CASSPGGYTDTQYF,TGCGCCAGCAGCCCGGGTGGCTACACAGATACGCAGTATTTT
TRBV5-1,TRBJ2-5,TRBD1,-,CASSFTGAQETQYF,TGCGCCAGCAGCTTCACAGGGGCTCAAGAGACCCAGTACTTC
TRBV27,TRBJ1-6,-,many,CASSSEFSYNSPLHF,TGTGCCAGCAGTTCCGAATTCTCCTATAATTCACCCCTCCACTTT
TRBV4-1,TRBJ1-2,TRBD1,many,CASSPSDRGEDGYTF,TGCGCCAGCAGCCCGAGTGACAGGGGAGAAGATGGCTACACCTTC
TRBV6-1,TRBJ2-7,TRBD2,many,CASSELAGPYEQYF,TGTGCCAGCAGTGAACTAGCGGGACCCTACGAGCAGTACTTC
TRBV6-1,TRBJ2-1,-,-,CASSEEPGVQSNEQFF,TGTGCCAGCAGTGAAGAACCGGGGGTGCAATCCAATGAGCAGTTCTTC
TRBV28,TRBJ2-3,-,few,CASSRRWSSTDTQYF,TGTGCCAGCAGTCGGAGATGGTCTAGCACAGATACGCAGTATTTT
TRBV9,TRBJ2-2,-,few,CASSSTATNTGELFF,TGTGCCAGCAGTAGTACGGCCACGAACACCGGGGAGCTGTTTTTT
TRBV7-6,TRBJ2-3,TRBD2,-,CASSGWTSGSDTQYF,TGTGCCAGCAGCGGGTGGACTAGCGGGAGTGATACGCAGTATTTT
TRBV28,TRBJ2-3,TRBD2,many,CASSFSGEVSTTSGRAPDTQYF,TGTGCCAGCAGTTTCTCGGGGGAGGTCTCCACGACTAGCGGGAGGGCCCCAGATACGCAGTATTTT
TRBV7-2,TRBJ1-1,-,many,CASSFSGGSYNTEAFF,TGTGCCAGCAGCTTTAGCGGGGGTTCTTATAACACTGAAGCTTTCTTT
TRBV7-2,TRBJ1-4,-,many,CASSLRGLEKLFF,TGTGCCAGCAGCTTAAGGGGGTTGGAAAAACTGTTTTTT
TRBV3-1,TRBJ2-4,-,many,CASSINRENIQYF,TGTGCCAGCAGTATCAACAGGGAAAACATTCAGTACTTC
TRBV28,TRBJ2-7,-,-,CASSLTLDIYEQYF,TGTGCCAGCAGTTTAACCCTAGATATCTACGAGCAGTACTTC
TRBV24-1,TRBJ2-2,TRBD1,many,CATSDLVGQGNTGELFF,TGTGCCACCAGTGATTTAGTGGGACAGGGAAACACCGGGGAGCTGTTTTTT
TRBV12-3/TRBV12-4,TRBJ2-2,-,many,CASQANTGELFF,TGTGCCAGCCAGGCTAACACCGGGGAGCTGTTTTTT
TRBV4-1,TRBJ2-1,-,many,CASSYGEADYNEQFF,TGCGCCAGCAGTTACGGGGAGGCAGACTACAATGAGCAGTTCTTC
TRBV4-2,TRBJ2-1,-,many,CASSQGRGEYNEQFF,TGTGCCAGCAGCCAAGGTAGGGGGGAGTACAATGAGCAGTTCTTC
TRBV10-3,TRBJ2-3,-,many,CAISSTTSTDTQYF,TGTGCCATCAGTTCGACAACTAGCACAGATACGCAGTATTTT
TRBV12-3/TRBV12-4,TRBJ1-2,-,many,CASSFVPAPLDGYTF,TGTGCCAGCAGTTTTGTGCCTGCCCCCCTCGACGGCTACACCTTC
TRBV12-3/TRBV12-4,TRBJ2-5,TRBD2,many,CASSRGGYQETQYF,TGTGCCAGCAGTCGGGGAGGGTACCAAGAGACCCAGTACTTC
TRBV9,TRBJ1-2,-,many,CASSAPKDPKEDYGYTF,TGTGCCAGCAGCGCCCCTAAGGACCCTAAAGAGGACTATGGCTACACCTTC
TRBV12-3/TRBV12-4,TRBJ1-5,-,many,CASTEHNSNQPQHF,TGTGCCAGCACTGAACATAATAGCAATCAGCCCCAGCATTTT
TRBV29-1,TRBJ2-3,TRBD2,many,CSVCLREGPSTDTQYF,TGCAGCGTTTGCCTAAGGGAGGGGCCTAGCACAGATACGCAGTATTTT
TRBV18,TRBJ2-7,TRBD1,many,CASSKTDRVYEQYF,TGTGCCAGCTCGAAAACGGACAGGGTCTACGAGCAGTACTTC
TRBV20-1,TRBJ1-1,-,many,CSAEVAGPRSKAFF,TGCAGTGCTGAGGTTGCAGGACCCCGATCGAAGGCTTTCTTT
TRBV11-2,TRBJ2-3,-,many,CASSSRFSTDTQYF,TGTGCCAGCAGCTCAAGATTTAGCACAGATACGCAGTATTTT
TRBV5-5,TRBJ2-7,-,-,CASSQGLGAYEQYF,TGTGCCAGCAGTCAAGGACTGGGGGCCTACGAGCAGTACTTC
TRBV6-1,TRBJ2-3,TRBD2,many,CASSLSLGGSADTQYF,TGTGCCAGCAGCCTCTCCTTGGGCGGGAGTGCAGATACGCAGTATTTT
TRBV20-1,TRBJ2-3,-,many,CSAPTVINTDTQYF,TGCAGTGCCCCGACAGTAATAAACACAGATACGCAGTATTTT
TRBV3-1,TRBJ1-1,TRBD1,many,CASSQDWGTGGNTEAFF,TGTGCCAGCAGCCAAGATTGGGGGACAGGGGGGAACACTGAAGCTTTCTTT
TRBV9,TRBJ1-5,-,many,CASSETGASNQPQHF,TGTGCCAGCAGCGAGACCGGGGCATCCAATCAGCCCCAGCATTTT
TRBV10-3,TRBJ2-1,TRBD1,many,CAISGGQGVINEQFF,TGTGCCATCAGTGGAGGACAGGGGGTGATCAATGAGCAGTTCTTC
TRBV12-3/TRBV12-4,TRBJ1-5,-,many,CASSLNPGSNQPQHF,TGTGCCAGCAGTTTAAACCCGGGTTCTAATCAGCCCCAGCATTTT